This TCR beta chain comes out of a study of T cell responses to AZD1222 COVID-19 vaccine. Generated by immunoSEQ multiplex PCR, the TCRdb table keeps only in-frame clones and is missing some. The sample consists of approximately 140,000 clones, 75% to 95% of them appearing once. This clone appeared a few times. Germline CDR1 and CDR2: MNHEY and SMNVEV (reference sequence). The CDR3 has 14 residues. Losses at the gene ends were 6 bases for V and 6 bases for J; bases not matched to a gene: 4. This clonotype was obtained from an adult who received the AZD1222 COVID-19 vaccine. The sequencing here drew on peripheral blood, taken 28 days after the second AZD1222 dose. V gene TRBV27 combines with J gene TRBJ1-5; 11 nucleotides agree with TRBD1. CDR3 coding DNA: TGTGCCAGCAGCCAGGACAGGGGGCTTCAGCCCCAGCATTTT. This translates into CASSQDRGLQPQHF.